The clone carrying this T cell receptor (beta chain) was detected only a few times. Its antigen is not identified. Through a sample-barcoded 5' primer and a J-beta primer mix, a second PCR was run for about 6 to 12 cycles. Each sample yielded at least 2.5 million CDR3-containing paired-end reads. TCRdb independently ran MiXCR on the 5' RACE reads; one entry per CDR3 protein. The table has roughly 800,000 distinct CDR3 sequences, about 37% seen once. The sample is drawn from a study of blood T cells in healthy people across ages. Study conclusions and caveats: From one million sequenced T cells, diversity estimates were lower bounds.

The sample consisted of blood. This sequence was found in a man younger than 30 in good health.

Written as DNA, the CDR3 is TGTGCCAGCAGTTGGACAGGGAAATCACCCCTCCACTTT. Translation: CASSWTGKSPLHF. The chain is built from TRBV12-3 or TRBV12-4 and TRBJ1-6; 8 positions match TRBD1. V was clipped by 4 bases and J by 10 bases; unmatched bases: 3. CDR3 length equals 13 residues.